This T cell receptor beta chain derives from a study of cytomegalovirus exposure and HLA in healthy donors. The study ran its PCR with 60 Vbeta and 13 Jbeta primers. The data were produced by immunoSEQ multiplex PCR, yet TCRdb's version contains in-frame clones alone and is incomplete. Here the sample spans about 110,000 clones, around four fifths being singletons. The receptor's source is a woman between 50 and 59 years old in good health and CMV-seropositive. Material for sequencing was PBMCs.

The CDR3 here is CASSSTGATNEKLFF. CDR3 in DNA: TGTGCCAGCAGCTCGACAGGAGCCACTAATGAAAAACTGTTTTTT. This chain links TRBV11-1 with TRBJ1-4, with TRBD1 as a possible D gene (6 bases). Germline loops: CDR1 SGHAT, CDR2 FQDESV (reference sequence). This CDR3 has 15 residues. V lost 4 bases and J lost 2, with 11 bases in between.